This is a list of T cell receptor beta chains from one sample in a study of CD8+CD57+ T cells in acquired aplastic anemia. Each CDR3 protein is one row after TCRdb ran MiXCR on the reads. The sample shows fewer than 200,000 distinct CDR3 sequences, approximately 40% of them seen only once. Sequencing used sorted CD4+, CD8+, or CD8+CD57+ T cells (not recorded which) from PBMCs. The receptor set was obtained from a human donor in good health. Both conserved end residues are part of each CDR3. D genes are given only for firm matches. For some rows the clone size is stated as once, few or many, or as a class when expanded; others skip it.

size | J | V | D | CDR3 | DNA
. | TRBJ2-5 | TRBV20-1 | . | CSVEGGDETQYF | TGCAGTGTCGAGGGAGGAGATGAGACCCAGTACTTC
. | TRBJ2-7 | TRBV10-3 | . | CAISGTGSTAYEQYF | TGTGCCATCAGTGGTACAGGGTCGACGGCCTACGAGCAGTACTTC
many | TRBJ1-3 | TRBV28 | . | CASSTGFSGNTIYF | TGTGCCAGCAGTACGGGGTTCTCTGGAAACACCATATATTTT
. | TRBJ2-7 | TRBV2 | . | CASKGGTTTSYEQYF | TGTGCCAGCAAGGGTGGGACCACTACCTCCTACGAGCAGTACTTC
. | TRBJ2-1 | TRBV3-1 | TRBD1 | CASSQEPGQGYNEQFF | TGTGCCAGCAGCCAAGAACCGGGACAGGGATACAATGAGCAGTTCTTC
once | TRBJ1-1 | TRBV20-1 | TRBD1 | CSARDTGGRGAFF | TGCAGTGCTAGGGATACAGGGGGGAGAGGAGCTTTCTTT
. | TRBJ2-3 | TRBV20-1 | . | CSALSLGVDTQYF | TGCAGTGCCCTCAGCCTGGGGGTGGATACGCAGTATTTT
few | TRBJ2-7 | TRBV18 | TRBD2 | CASSTSSGITYEQYF | TGTGCCAGCTCCACGTCTAGCGGGATTACCTACGAGCAGTACTTC
many | TRBJ1-2 | TRBV7-8 | . | CASSLAQGFGYTF | TGTGCCAGCAGCTTAGCTCAGGGGTTTGGCTACACCTTC
. | TRBJ2-7 | TRBV24-1 | . | CATSDSTRYEQYF | TGTGCCACCAGTGATTCGACTAGGTACGAGCAGTACTTC
. | TRBJ1-6 | TRBV20-1 | . | CSAHGGVSPLHF | TGCAGTGCCCATGGGGGGGTGTCACCCCTCCACTTT
many | TRBJ1-5 | TRBV10-3 | . | CATSTGLNEAQHF | TGTGCCACGTCGACAGGTCTTAACGAGGCCCAGCATTTT
. | TRBJ2-5 | TRBV10-3 | TRBD2 | CAGSFELAGMRETQYF | TGTGCCGGCAGTTTTGAACTAGCGGGGATGCGCGAGACCCAGTACTTC
many | TRBJ1-2 | TRBV28 | . | CASRQDLNYGYTF | TGTGCCAGCAGGCAAGACCTAAACTATGGCTACACCTTC
many | TRBJ2-2 | TRBV20-1 | . | CSARDNTGELFF | TGCAGTGCGCGGGACAATACCGGGGAGCTGTTTTTT
. | TRBJ1-2 | TRBV9 | . | CASSPDSYTSYGYTF | TGTGCCAGCAGCCCTGATTCTTACACCAGCTATGGCTACACCTTC
few | TRBJ1-5 | TRBV3-1 | TRBD1 | CASSGGRDSGARDQPQHF | TGTGCCAGCAGCGGAGGCCGGGACAGTGGAGCTAGGGATCAGCCCCAGCATTTT
few | TRBJ1-1 | TRBV5-1 | . | CASSLSVMNTEAFF | TGCGCCAGCAGCTTGTCGGTCATGAACACTGAAGCTTTCTTT
many | TRBJ2-6 | TRBV15 | TRBD1 | CATSSLGGASGANVLTF | TGTGCCACCAGCAGTTTAGGGGGCGCCTCTGGGGCCAACGTCCTGACTTTC
. | TRBJ2-3 | TRBV7-9 | . | CASTLEMGVTDTQYF | TGTGCCAGCACGCTTGAAATGGGAGTTACAGATACGCAGTATTTT
. | TRBJ2-7 | TRBV2 | TRBD2 | CASTPGLVEQYF | TGTGCCAGCACCCCAGGACTAGTCGAGCAGTACTTC
. | TRBJ2-7 | TRBV4-1 | TRBD2 | CASSQDCLAGGPDCEQYF | TGCGCCAGCAGCCAAGACTGTCTAGCGGGAGGGCCCGATTGCGAGCAGTACTTC
. | TRBJ2-3 | TRBV20-1 | . | CSSTTGIFTDTQYF | TGCAGTTCGACGACAGGCATCTTCACAGATACGCAGTATTTT
. | TRBJ2-1 | TRBV3-1 | TRBD2 | CASSQGRGTYNEQFF | TGTGCCAGCAGCCAAGGGCGGGGGACCTACAATGAGCAGTTCTTC
few | TRBJ1-1 | TRBV5-1 | . | CASSYGGGRGTEAFF | TGCGCCAGCAGCTATGGGGGTGGGAGGGGCACTGAAGCTTTCTTT
once | TRBJ2-2 | TRBV7-6 | . | CASSSTSLGLVPGELFF | TGTGCCAGCAGCTCCACGTCCCTGGGCCTCGTCCCCGGGGAGCTGTTTTTT
many | TRBJ2-1 | TRBV30 | . | CAWTLNRDEQFF | TGTGCCTGGACCCTCAATCGGGATGAGCAGTTCTTC
. | TRBJ1-5 | TRBV19 | . | CASSIVASSGQPQHF | TGTGCCAGTAGTATAGTCGCCAGCTCGGGACAGCCCCAGCATTTT
. | TRBJ1-2 | TRBV24-1 | . | CATSSRGRMGGYTF | TGTGCCACCAGCTCCCGGGGCCGAATGGGCGGCTACACCTTC
. | TRBJ2-2 | TRBV3-1 | . | CASSNVQNTGELFF | TGTGCCAGCAGTAACGTACAGAACACCGGGGAGCTGTTTTTT
many | TRBJ2-1 | TRBV5-1 | TRBD2 | CASSLTGSGSYRGDEQFF | TGCGCCAGCAGCTTGACGGGTAGCGGGAGTTATCGGGGTGATGAGCAGTTCTTC
many | TRBJ2-5 | TRBV6-2/TRBV6-3 | . | CAGGLDARTQYF | TGTGCCGGCGGTCTAGATGCAAGGACCCAGTACTTC
. | TRBJ2-7 | TRBV28 | . | CASSQGGVGYEQYF | TGTGCCAGCAGTCAGGGGGGAGTCGGTTACGAGCAGTACTTC
. | TRBJ1-1 | TRBV2 | . | CASSDPAGSTEAFF | TGTGCCAGCAGTGATCCCGCGGGGAGCACTGAAGCTTTCTTT
many | TRBJ1-1 | TRBV5-1 | TRBD1 | CASSPPGQGYTEAFF | TGCGCCAGCAGCCCGCCGGGACAGGGGTACACTGAAGCTTTCTTT
many | TRBJ2-7 | TRBV15 | TRBD1 | CATRTGVAYEQYF | TGTGCCACCCGGACAGGGGTTGCCTACGAGCAGTACTTC
many | TRBJ1-2 | TRBV2 | TRBD1 | CASSEQTGGLHGYTF | TGTGCCAGCAGTGAACAGACAGGGGGTTTACATGGCTACACCTTC
many | TRBJ2-3 | TRBV20-1 | TRBD2 | CSATSGGAIDTQYF | TGCAGTGCTACTAGCGGGGGGGCGATAGATACGCAGTATTTT
. | TRBJ2-2 | TRBV10-3 | . | CAISERIGGSNTGELFF | TGTGCCATCAGTGAGCGCATCGGAGGGTCGAACACCGGGGAGCTGTTTTTT
many | TRBJ1-4 | TRBV3-1 | . | CASSYNEKLFF | TGTGCCAGCAGCTACAATGAAAAACTGTTTTTT
. | TRBJ1-6 | TRBV18 | TRBD1 | CASSLGQADNSPLHF | TGTGCCAGCTCCCTCGGACAGGCCGATAATTCACCCCTCCACTTT
many | TRBJ2-3 | TRBV11-2 | TRBD2 | CASTKDQRESTDTQYF | TGTGCCAGCACGAAAGACCAGCGGGAGAGCACAGATACGCAGTATTTT
. | TRBJ1-1 | TRBV18 | . | CASSLTGLLANTEAFF | TGTGCCAGCTCACTTACAGGGCTCCTAGCGAACACTGAAGCTTTCTTT
many | TRBJ2-7 | TRBV2 | TRBD2 | CASSAPRGESVEQYF | TGTGCCAGCAGCGCGCCCCGGGGGGAGAGCGTCGAGCAGTACTTC
once | TRBJ1-1 | TRBV7-8 | . | CASSLKQGTEAFF | TGTGCCAGCAGCCTTAAACAGGGTACTGAAGCTTTCTTT
many | TRBJ1-4 | TRBV19 | TRBD1 | CASRGTGANEKLFF | TGTGCCAGTAGGGGGACAGGGGCTAATGAAAAACTGTTTTTT